Included here is one TCR beta chain sequence, with context. The antigen remains undetermined. V was cut by 5 bases and J by 4 bases, with 14 bases left in between. The CDR3 is 15 residues long. Germline lookup yields CDR1 MNHEY and CDR2 SMNVEV (reference sequence). The data derive from a study of T cell responses to AZD1222 COVID-19 vaccine. Whole-study findings and limits: Following two doses of AZD1222, Spike-specific TCR breadth and depth rose. Researchers report vaccine-associated CD4 TCRs spanning spike, with dominance at 160-218 and 743-854. Clonal diversity was possibly underestimated; the donors were predominantly white British and more often female.

Profiled with immunoSEQ multiplex PCR; TCRdb holds only in-frame clones, not every one. The table has 140,000 to 150,000 clones, about 93% seen once. Sequenced material: peripheral blood, taken on day 0 of MenACWY control vaccination. The J gene is TRBJ1-4, the V gene TRBV27; tentatively, D is TRBD1 (6 bases). The sequence was collected from an adult in good health. The CDR3 sequence: CASSEYSGDNEKLFF. CDR3 DNA: TGTGCCAGCAGTGAATATTCAGGGGATAATGAAAAACTGTTTTTT.